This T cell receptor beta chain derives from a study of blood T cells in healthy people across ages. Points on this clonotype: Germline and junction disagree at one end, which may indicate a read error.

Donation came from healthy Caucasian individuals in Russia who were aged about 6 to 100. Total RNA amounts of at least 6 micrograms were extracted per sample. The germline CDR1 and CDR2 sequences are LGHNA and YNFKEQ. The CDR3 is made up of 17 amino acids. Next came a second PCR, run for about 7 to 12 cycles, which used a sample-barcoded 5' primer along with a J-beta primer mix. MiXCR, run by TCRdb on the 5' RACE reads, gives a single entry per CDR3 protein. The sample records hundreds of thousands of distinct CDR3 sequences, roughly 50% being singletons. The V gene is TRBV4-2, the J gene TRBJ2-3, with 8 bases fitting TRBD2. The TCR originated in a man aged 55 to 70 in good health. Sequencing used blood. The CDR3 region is CASGQVSGGSSTDTQYF. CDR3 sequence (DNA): TGTGCCAGCGGCCAAGTGAGCGGGGGCTCGAGCACAGATACGCAGTATTTT.